The 29 T cell receptor beta chains below all came from one sample that was sequenced in a study of human T cells and chemical hapten exposure. MiXCR, run by TCRdb on the RACE reads, gives a single entry per CDR3 protein. The repertoire holds roughly 200,000 distinct CDR3 sequences, with approximately 20% as singletons. Time point reported: patch test 1, 2 weeks after DPC sensitization. Regarding treatment: therapeutic diphenylcyclopropenone sensitization with weekly scalp DPC. Sequencing was performed on whole blood, taken in connection with sensitization to the hapten diphenylcyclopropenone (DPC). These receptors were obtained from a woman aged 45-65 years with alopecia areata. Some clones in this sample may be carry-over from other donors' samples.

The rearrangement links TRBV5-1 to TRBJ2-2; D gene ambiguous. Germline V lookup: CDR1 SGHRS, CDR2 YFSETQ. Trimming removed 0 bases from V and 0 bases from J, with 9 bases in between. This CDR3 spans 16 amino acids. The CDR3 spells CASSLVANTNTGELFF. The CDR3 DNA reads TGCGCCAGCAGCTTGGTGGCAAACACGAACACCGGGGAGCTGTTTTTT.

This clonotype was detected only a few times. This sequence joins TRBV29-1 and TRBJ2-3; D uncertain. The CDR3 spans 11 residues. Germline V gene sequence: CDR1 SQVTM, CDR2 ANQGSEA. V lost 7 bases to trimming and J lost 1 base, with 6 bases between them. The CDR3 protein is CSAEGTDTQYF. The CDR3 DNA reads as TGCAGCGCTGAGGGCACAGATACGCAGTATTTT.

Many counts were recorded for this clonotype. The gene calls are TRBV20-1 and TRBJ2-3; 10 nucleotides agree with TRBD2. CDR3 length equals 11 residues. The V gene end was trimmed by 7 bases and the J gene end by 5 bases; junction bases not matched to a gene: 0. The germline CDR1 and CDR2 sequences are DFQATT and SNEGSKA (reference sequence). The CDR3 here is CSEREGDTQYF. The CDR3 DNA is TGCAGTGAGCGGGAGGGAGATACGCAGTATTTT.

The chain carries TRBV20-1 and TRBJ2-1, with 7 nucleotides matching TRBD1. This CDR3 is built from 13 residues. Germline values: CDR1 DFQATT, CDR2 SNEGSKA (reference sequence). Losses at the gene ends were 3 bases for V and 4 bases for J; bases not matched to a gene: 3. The CDR3: CSARGTVYNEQFF. The CDR3 coding sequence is TGCAGTGCTAGGGGGACAGTTTACAATGAGCAGTTCTTC.

The rearrangement joins TRBV29-1 to TRBJ2-3; D is ambiguous. Germline-derived CDR1 and CDR2 are SQVTM and ANQGSEA. The germline V and J ends were trimmed by 4 bases and 6 bases, with 17 bases remaining between them. There are 14 residues in the CDR3. The CDR3 coding sequence is TGCAGCGTTGTATTTGACGGGCAAGTCGATACGCAGTATTTT. Its protein is CSVVFDGQVDTQYF.

DNA of the CDR3: TGTGCCAGCAGCTCTGGGAGTCCTGGTGCTGAAGCTTTCTTT. Protein: CASSSGSPGAEAFF. V is TRBV7-9 and J is TRBJ1-1; D is ambiguous. Trimming cost V 4 bases and J 6 bases, with 15 bases left between them. The CDR3 covers 14 residues. Germline lookup yields CDR1 SEHNR and CDR2 FQNEAQ (reference sequence).

V is TRBV5-1 and J is TRBJ2-5; D possibly corresponds to TRBD1 (7 bases). This CDR3 is 13 amino acids long. The germline V gene has CDR1 SGHRS and CDR2 YFSETQ. V dropped 2 bases and J dropped 4 bases, with 9 bases sitting between them. Here the CDR3 reads CASSFQGGETQYF. The CDR3 DNA reads as TGCGCCAGCAGCTTCCAGGGGGGAGAGACCCAGTACTTC.

The rearrangement links TRBV12-3 or TRBV12-4 to TRBJ1-3; a possible D gene is TRBD1 (6 bases). The CDR3 loop spans 15 amino acids. Between the trimmed V and J ends, which lost 6 bases and 0 bases, there was a span of 12 bases. This chain's CDR3 is CASSYQGSSGNTIYF. CDR3 nucleotides: TGTGCCAGCAGCTATCAGGGGAGCTCTGGAAACACCATATATTTT.

This clonotype has a handful of counts. The CDR3 DNA is TGCAGTGCTAGTTCTAGCGGGAGGGTCCTTTCCTACAATGAGCAGTTCTTC. Protein sequence: CSASSSGRVLSYNEQFF. The chain uses TRBV20-1 and TRBJ2-1; 12 bases match TRBD2. Per the germline V gene, CDR1 is DFQATT and CDR2 is SNEGSKA (reference sequence). With V trimmed by 3 bases and J by 1 base, 7 bases remained unmatched. CDR3 size: 17 residues.

This clonotype was seen more than once but under ten times. This rearrangement joins TRBV6-5 to TRBJ1-4; 7 bases line up with TRBD1. The CDR3 totals 14 residues. V shed 2 bases and J 6 bases; nucleotides not matched to a gene: 3. Germline assignment: CDR1 MNHEY and CDR2 SVGAGI. CDR3 protein: CASSYDRADEKLFF. DNA of the CDR3: TGTGCCAGCAGTTACGACAGGGCGGATGAAAAACTGTTTTTT.

There are a few counts of this clonotype. CDR3 coding DNA: TGTGCCATCAGCACCGATTCGGGAGGGACTGAGCAGTTCTTC. It yields the protein CAISTDSGGTEQFF. The chain employs TRBV10-3 and TRBJ2-1, with 8 bases matching TRBD2. The CDR3 consists of 14 residues. CDR1 and CDR2 from the germline V gene are ENHRY and SYGVKD. Losses at the gene ends were 6 bases for V and 9 bases for J; bases not matched to a gene: 10.

V usage is TRBV14 and J usage is TRBJ2-3; the D is unclear. The CDR3 contains 15 residues. Deletions cut 0 bases from V and 0 bases from J, with 7 bases between. Per germline, CDR1 SGHDN and CDR2 FVKESK. Written as DNA, the CDR3 is TGTGCCAGCAGCCAAGATACTTACAGCACAGATACGCAGTATTTT. Protein product: CASSQDTYSTDTQYF.

This clonotype was found many times. J is TRBJ1-1 and V is TRBV9; perhaps TRBD1 as D (5 bases). The germline V gene encodes CDR1 SGDLS and CDR2 YYNGEE. The CDR3 runs 15 residues. V was clipped by 4 bases and J by 2 bases, with 15 bases between them. This CDR3 is CASSPGPGGNTEAFF. The CDR3 nucleotides read TGTGCCAGCAGCCCGGGACCGGGGGGAAACACTGAAGCTTTCTTT. Variable domain in full (rest from reference TRBV9 and TRBJ1-1): DSGVTQTPKHLITATGQRVTLRCSPRSGDLSVYWYQQSLDQGLQFLIQYYNGEERAKGNILERFSAQQFPDLHSELNLSSLELGDSALYFCASSPGPGGNTEAFFGQGTRLTVV.

This chain joins TRBV12-5 and TRBJ2-1, with 10 bases identical to TRBD2. CDR1 LGHNT and CDR2 FRNRAP come from the germline V gene. Unmatched junction bases numbered 10, after V lost 1 base and J lost 7 bases. This CDR3 comprises 17 residues. The CDR3 sequence: CASGLGSSGRFWNEQFF. The CDR3 DNA is TGTGCTAGTGGTTTGGGATCTAGCGGGAGATTTTGGAATGAGCAGTTCTTC.

This chain joins TRBV29-1 and TRBJ2-1; 14 nucleotides agree with TRBD2. CDR3 size: 14 residues. The J segment lost 6 bases and the V segment lost 7 bases, leaving 5 bases of the junction unmatched. Germline CDR1 and CDR2: SQVTM and ANQGSEA. In nucleotides, the CDR3 is TGCAGCGGGAAGACTAGCGGGAGGGCCAATGAGCAGTTCTTC. Its translation is CSGKTSGRANEQFF.

The rearrangement joins TRBV19 to TRBJ1-5; 9 bases are a match to TRBD1. V lost 7 bases to trimming and J lost 2 bases; unmatched junction nucleotides: 12. Germline V gives CDR1 LNHDA, CDR2 SQIVND (reference sequence). This CDR3 region has 17 residues. The CDR3 region is CASTLNERTGGNQPQHF. The CDR3 DNA follows: TGTGCCAGTACCCTCAATGAGCGGACAGGGGGCAATCAGCCCCAGCATTTT.

This chain connects TRBV19 to TRBJ2-7, with 10 bases matching TRBD2. Trimming removed 5 bases from V and 3 bases from J; junction bases left unmatched: 7. This CDR3 has 15 amino acids. Germline V gives CDR1 LNHDA, CDR2 SQIVND (reference sequence). In nucleotides, the CDR3 is TGTGCCAGTAGTGAACCGGGACTAGCGAACTACGAGCAGTACTTC. Protein sequence: CASSEPGLANYEQYF.

This clonotype was observed at least ten times. The chain recombines TRBV6-5 with TRBJ2-3; D may correspond to TRBD1 or TRBD2 (5 bases each). The germline V gene encodes CDR1 MNHEY and CDR2 SVGAGI. The CDR3 covers 15 residues. V lost 2 bases, J lost 1 base, and 10 bases lay in between. The CDR3 sequence: CASSYRDGGTDTQYF. CDR3 in DNA: TGTGCCAGCAGTTACCGGGACGGAGGCACAGATACGCAGTATTTT.

This clonotype showed up just a few times. This chain uses TRBV7-9 with TRBJ2-2, with D hard to call. V lost 4 bases, J lost 2 bases, and 8 bases lay in between. The CDR3 runs 14 residues. CDR1 and CDR2 (germline): SEHNR, FQNEAQ (reference sequence). In DNA, the CDR3 is TGTGCCAGCAGCTCCATCTATAACACCGGGGAGCTGTTTTTT. It specifies CASSSIYNTGELFF.

This chain links TRBV12-3 or TRBV12-4 with TRBJ1-1, with D hard to call. V lost 3 bases and J lost 12, with 11 bases in between. This CDR3 spans 11 amino acids. In nucleotides, the CDR3 is TGTGCCAGCAGTTTTGCCGAGGTGACTTTCTTT. Protein: CASSFAEVTFF.

V usage is TRBV15 and J usage is TRBJ1-5, with D uncertain. The germline CDR1 and CDR2 sequences are LNHNV and YYDKDF (reference sequence). This CDR3 contains 14 residues. Trimming stripped 0 bases from V and 4 bases from J, with 7 bases between. CDR3 in DNA: TGTGCCACCAGCAGAGACGCCACAAATCAGCCCCAGCATTTT. It yields the protein CATSRDATNQPQHF.

The chain employs TRBV20-1 and TRBJ1-2; perhaps TRBD1 as D (5 bases). V was shortened by 1 base and J by 2 bases, with 14 bases between the two germline ends. CDR1 is DFQATT and CDR2 is SNEGSKA in the germline V gene (reference sequence). This CDR3 spans 15 amino acids. CDR3 DNA sequence: TGCAGTGCTAGAGTGGGGGGTTCCCAAAACTATGGCTACACCTTC. Translation gives CSARVGGSQNYGYTF.

The V call is TRBV9, the J call TRBJ2-1; no reliable D call. The V gene lost 3 bases and the J gene lost 0 bases, with 10 bases spanning the gap. Germline lookup yields CDR1 SGDLS and CDR2 YYNGEE. The CDR3 spans 15 residues. For the CDR3, the DNA is TGTGCCAGCAGCGAAGGATCGAGCTCCTACAATGAGCAGTTCTTC. Translation: CASSEGSSSYNEQFF.

This clonotype was detected a few times. This chain joins TRBV28 and TRBJ2-7, with D unresolved. CDR3 length: 16 amino acids. Germline CDR1 is MDHEN and CDR2 is SYDVKM. V lost 0 bases, J lost 1 base, and 13 bases lay in between. The CDR3 nucleotides are TGTGCCAGCAGTTTATGGTCCGGACGGCTGTCCTACGAGCAGTACTTC. It yields the protein CASSLWSGRLSYEQYF.

V and J are TRBV7-9 and TRBJ1-2; D remains ambiguous. Trimming took off 1 base at V and 2 bases at J, with 11 bases between the two ends. This CDR3 comprises 15 residues. From germline, CDR1 is SEHNR and CDR2 FQNEAQ (reference sequence). The CDR3 DNA is TGTGCCAGCAGCTTAGGGCAGCCACTAAACTATGGCTACACCTTC. Its translation is CASSLGQPLNYGYTF.

J is TRBJ2-7 and V is TRBV29-1; D not resolved. This CDR3 spans 12 amino acids. Germline CDR1 and CDR2: SQVTM and ANQGSEA. The V gene lost 0 bases and the J gene lost 5 bases, with 8 bases spanning the gap. CDR3: CSVEDGIHEQYF. CDR3 in DNA: TGCAGCGTTGAAGATGGGATCCACGAGCAGTACTTC.

This clonotype turned up a few times. CDR3 sequence: CASSGQVYAQYF. In nucleotides, the CDR3 is TGTGCCAGCAGTGGACAGGTCTATGCGCAGTATTTT. The chain recombines TRBV6-1 with TRBJ2-3; tentatively, D is TRBD1 (6 bases). V shed 4 bases and J shed 10 bases, with 12 bases lying between them. This CDR3 has 12 amino acids. Germline V gene sequence: CDR1 MNHNS, CDR2 SASEGT.

This clonotype showed up just a few times. This chain uses TRBV9 with TRBJ2-1; TRBD1 matches at 8 bases. V dropped 2 bases and J dropped 5; count of bases not matched to a gene: 3. Germline CDR1 and CDR2: SGDLS and YYNGEE. The CDR3 totals 14 residues. The CDR3 bases are TGTGCCAGCAGCGTTCCAGGGGGCCACAATGAGCAGTTCTTC. Protein product: CASSVPGGHNEQFF.

V gene TRBV28 combines with J gene TRBJ2-7; no firm D call. The V end was cut by 6 bases, the J end by 2 bases, with 14 bases between. Germline V CDR1 and CDR2: MDHEN, SYDVKM. CDR3 length: 14 amino acids. CDR3 in DNA: TGTGCCAGCAGAGATCAGCAATTCCCCTACGAGCAGTACTTC. Amino acids: CASRDQQFPYEQYF.